The 18 T cell receptor beta chains below come from one sample, sequenced in a study of regulatory T cells in long-lasting Graves disease. As for time point: newly diagnosed GD, antithyroid drugs for less than 3 months. After RNA was extracted from PBMCs, the TCR library was made from it. The TCR beta library used iRepertoire HTBI primers with Arm-PCR amplification of CDR3. TCRdb redid the calling of the multiplex PCR reads with MiXCR, one entry per CDR3 protein. Here the sample spans hundreds of thousands of distinct CDR3 sequences, about a sixth being singletons. Source: peripheral blood mononuclear cells (PBMCs), taken at new diagnosis, from a patient treated with antithyroid drugs. The origin of the receptors is a female donor with Graves disease.

This clonotype was recorded only once. The CDR3, as DNA: TGTGCCAGCAGCGCTATCTACCTTGCTAACAATGAGCAGTTCTTC. It yields the protein CASSAIYLANNEQFF. The rearrangement uses TRBV3-1 and TRBJ2-1; D gene ambiguous. The V gene lost 5 bases and the J gene lost 5 bases, with 16 bases spanning the gap. CDR3 size: 15 residues. Germline V gene lookup returns CDR1 LGHDT and CDR2 YNNKEL (reference sequence).

This clonotype was picked up many times. The chain is built from TRBV15 and TRBJ1-5, with D maybe TRBD1 (5 bases). CDR1 and CDR2 from the germline V gene are LNHNV and YYDKDF (reference sequence). V lost 0 bases, J lost 0 bases, and 9 bases lay in between. CDR3 length equals 16 residues. The CDR3 protein is CATSRDQGDSNQPQHF. The CDR3 region has the DNA TGTGCCACCAGCAGAGATCAAGGGGATAGCAATCAGCCCCAGCATTTT.

J is TRBJ1-5 and V is TRBV6-5; D call uncertain. This CDR3 has 16 residues. Germline CDR1 and CDR2: MNHEY and SVGAGI. Between the trimmed V and J ends, which lost 4 bases and 4 bases, there was a span of 17 bases. CDR3 sequence reads: CASSFFKESGNQPQHF. CDR3 coding DNA: TGTGCCAGCAGTTTTTTCAAGGAGAGCGGGAATCAGCCCCAGCATTTT.

This clonotype was observed at least ten times. This chain uses TRBV6-1 with TRBJ1-1; D is undetermined. Per the germline V gene, CDR1 is MNHNS and CDR2 is SASEGT. The CDR3 loop spans 13 amino acids. Trimming pared 7 bases from V and 0 bases from J, leaving 9 bases between. The DNA of the CDR3 is TGTGCCAGCACTAGGACTTTGAACACTGAAGCTTTCTTT. It specifies CASTRTLNTEAFF.

This clonotype occurred many times. The genes are TRBV12-3 or TRBV12-4 and TRBJ2-1; D is possibly TRBD1 (6 bases). Trimming left V 5 bases short and J 9 bases short, with 11 bases between. This CDR3 region has 12 residues. CDR3 nucleotides: TGTGCCAGCAGTCGGACAGTTGGTGAGCAGTTCTTC. This gives the protein CASSRTVGEQFF.

This clonotype was picked up a small number of times. The chain combines TRBV28 with TRBJ2-5; D not certain. Trimming took off 3 bases at V and 6 bases at J, with 8 bases between the two ends. CDR1 is MDHEN and CDR2 is SYDVKM in the germline V gene. The CDR3 is made up of 12 amino acids. Here the CDR3 DNA reads TGTGCCAGCAGTTTCCCCGGACAGACCCAGTACTTC. Translating gives CASSFPGQTQYF.

In this sample, this clonotype turned up many times. One end of the junction does not line up with germline, which may come from a read error. This chain links TRBV7-2 with TRBJ1-2; 9 bases line up with TRBD1. CDR3 length equals 14 residues. Germline V gene data show CDR1 as SGHTA and CDR2 as FQGNSA. The CDR3 DNA follows: TGCGCCAGCAGCCACCCCGGGACAGGGCGAGGCTACACCTTC. This encodes CASSHPGTGRGYTF. Full variable domain (missing parts from reference TRBV7-2 and TRBJ1-2): GAGVSQSPSNKVTEKGKDVELRCDPISGHTALYWYRQSLGQGLEFLIYFQGNSAPDKSGLPSDRFSAERTGGSVSTLTIQRTQQEDSAVYLCASSHPGTGRGYTFGSGTRLTVV.

V gene TRBV9 combines with J gene TRBJ2-1, with unresolved D. From germline, CDR1 is SGDLS and CDR2 YYNGEE. This CDR3 has 12 amino acids. The ends were cut back, 3 bases at V and 7 bases at J, with 8 bases in the middle. The CDR3 protein is CASSARRNEQFF. CDR3 nucleotides: TGTGCCAGCAGCGCGCGAAGGAATGAGCAGTTCTTC.

This clonotype showed up just a few times. The V call is TRBV10-1, the J call TRBJ2-1; D remains unclear. V lost 4 bases to trimming and J lost 9 bases, with 13 bases between them. Germline CDR1 and CDR2: WNHNN and SYGVQD (reference sequence). This CDR3 region has 13 residues. The CDR3 coding sequence is TGCGCCAGCAGTGCGGCAGGAAACCCTGAGCAGTTCTTC. It encodes CASSAAGNPEQFF.

This clonotype was observed many times. The chain couples TRBV29-1 to TRBJ1-1; perhaps TRBD1 as D (6 bases). Germline values: CDR1 SQVTM, CDR2 ANQGSEA. V gave up 3 bases and J gave up 7 bases, with 9 bases separating them. The CDR3 consists of 11 residues. The CDR3 coding sequence is TGCAGCGTTGACCTGGGACATGAAGCTTTCTTT. It encodes CSVDLGHEAFF.

The chain uses TRBV6-1 and TRBJ1-2, with 9 bases that match TRBD1. J was trimmed by 4 bases and V by 6 bases; bases with no gene match: 6. This CDR3 has 14 amino acids. Germline CDR1 reads MNHNS; CDR2 reads SASEGT. In nucleotides, the CDR3 is TGTGCCAGCAGCTGGGGACAGGGCGGCTATGGCTACACCTTC. Translated, it gives CASSWGQGGYGYTF.

This clonotype occurred a few times. The chain links TRBV6-2 or TRBV6-3 to TRBJ2-1; D remains ambiguous. The CDR3 loop spans 14 amino acids. The V gene lost 0 bases and the J gene lost 7 bases, with 10 bases spanning the gap. Per germline, CDR1 MNHEY and CDR2 SVGEGT. The CDR3 bases are TGTGCCAGCAGTTACTCGAGGCAAGAAAATGAGCAGTTCTTC. It encodes CASSYSRQENEQFF.

Only a few counts were recorded for this clonotype. CDR3 region: CASSQDFPRDSRGYTF. CDR3 nucleotides: TGCGCCAGCAGCCAAGACTTCCCTCGGGACAGCAGGGGCTACACCTTC. The chain combines TRBV4-1 with TRBJ1-2; 7 bases are a match to TRBD1. The ends lost 0 bases at V and 8 bases at J; junction bases unmatched: 12. This CDR3 is built from 16 residues. Germline V gene lookup returns CDR1 MGHRA and CDR2 YSYEKL.

Comment on this clonotype: This could be a read error, since a much larger clone is one nucleotide away. The chain uses TRBV28 and TRBJ2-7; D perhaps matches TRBD1 (6 bases). Germline V lookup: CDR1 MDHEN, CDR2 SYDVKM. The CDR3 totals 14 residues. The CDR3 here is CASSFTGKPYEQHF. The CDR3 DNA follows: TGTGCCAGCAGCTTCACAGGGAAGCCCTACGAGCAGCACTTC.

In its sample, this clonotype was seen a few times. The chain has TRBV12-3 or TRBV12-4 and TRBJ1-4, with a weak D call TRBD1 (6 bases). V lost 5 bases and J 5 bases, leaving 15 bases between the germline ends. This CDR3 has 15 amino acids. CDR3 region: CASSTITGRNEKLFF. CDR3 in DNA: TGTGCCAGCAGTACCATCACAGGGCGGAATGAAAAACTGTTTTTT.

The V call is TRBV7-2, the J call TRBJ2-7; D may correspond to TRBD1 or TRBD2 (5 bases each). Germline loops: CDR1 SGHTA, CDR2 FQGNSA. The CDR3 sequence is 14 residues long. Trimming took 3 bases from V and 6 from J, leaving 15 bases between them. CDR3 in DNA: TGTGCCAGCAGCTTCTTCGGGGCTGGGCTCGAGCAGTACTTC. Translated: CASSFFGAGLEQYF.

Remarks on this clonotype: A read error may explain this, as a much larger clone is one base away. No conserved phenylalanine or tryptophan ends this CDR3, so it is likely a read error. The chain uses TRBV11-2 and TRBJ1-1, with 9 bases aligning to TRBD1. J lost 3 bases, V lost 1 base, and 3 bases had no gene match. CDR3 length: 15 amino acids. Germline CDR1 is SGHAT and CDR2 is FQNNGV. CDR3 sequence (DNA): TGTGCCAGCAGCTTAGCGGACAGGGGAGACACTGAAGCTTTCATT. Residues: CASSLADRGDTEAFI.

This clonotype was observed at least ten times. The V and J genes are TRBV12-3 or TRBV12-4 and TRBJ1-2; a weak D match, TRBD1 (5 bases). The V end was cut by 6 bases, the J end by 3 bases, with 17 bases between. This CDR3 has 15 amino acids. The CDR3 sequence is CASSPRTQGDYGYTF. CDR3 in DNA: TGTGCCAGCAGCCCTCGGACTCAGGGAGACTATGGCTACACCTTC.